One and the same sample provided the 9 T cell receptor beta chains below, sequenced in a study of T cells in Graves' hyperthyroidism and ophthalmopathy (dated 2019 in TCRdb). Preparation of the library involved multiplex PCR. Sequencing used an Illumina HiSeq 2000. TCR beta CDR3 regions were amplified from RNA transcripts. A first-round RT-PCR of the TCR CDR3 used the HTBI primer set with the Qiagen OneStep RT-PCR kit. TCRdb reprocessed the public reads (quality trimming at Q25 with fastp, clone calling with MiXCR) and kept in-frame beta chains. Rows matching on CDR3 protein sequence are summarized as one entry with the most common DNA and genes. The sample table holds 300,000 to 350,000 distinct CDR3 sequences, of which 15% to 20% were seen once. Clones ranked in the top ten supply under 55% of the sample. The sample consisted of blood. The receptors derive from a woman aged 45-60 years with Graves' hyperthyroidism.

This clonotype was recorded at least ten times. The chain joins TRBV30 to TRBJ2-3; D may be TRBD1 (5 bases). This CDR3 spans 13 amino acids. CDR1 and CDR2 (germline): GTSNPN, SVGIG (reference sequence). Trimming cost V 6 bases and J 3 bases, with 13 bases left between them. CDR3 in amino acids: CACRQLVTDTQYF. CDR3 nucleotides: TGTGCCTGCCGACAGCTTGTAACAGATACGCAGTATTTT.

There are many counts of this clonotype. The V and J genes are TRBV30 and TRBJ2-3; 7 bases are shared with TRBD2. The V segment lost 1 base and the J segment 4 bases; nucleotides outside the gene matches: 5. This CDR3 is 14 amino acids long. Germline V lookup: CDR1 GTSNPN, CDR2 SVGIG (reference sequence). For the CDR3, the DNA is TGTGCCTGGAGTGGCGGGAGTTGGCCAGATACGCAGTATTTT. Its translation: CAWSGGSWPDTQYF.

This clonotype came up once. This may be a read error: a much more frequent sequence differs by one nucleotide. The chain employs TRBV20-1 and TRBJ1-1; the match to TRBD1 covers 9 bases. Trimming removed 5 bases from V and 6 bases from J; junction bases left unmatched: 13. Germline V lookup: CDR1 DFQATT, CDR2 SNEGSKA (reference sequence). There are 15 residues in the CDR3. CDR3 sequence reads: CSASQGAEVGAEAFF. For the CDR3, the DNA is TGCAGTGCTTCACAGGGGGCTGAAGTGGGCGCTGAAGCTTTCTTT.

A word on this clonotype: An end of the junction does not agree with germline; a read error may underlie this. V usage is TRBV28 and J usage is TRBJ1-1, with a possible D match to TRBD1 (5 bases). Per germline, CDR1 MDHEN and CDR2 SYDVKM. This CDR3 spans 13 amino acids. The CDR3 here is CVSSSRVGAEAFF. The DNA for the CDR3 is TGTGTCAGCAGTTCCAGGGTTGGGGCTGAAGCTTTCTTT. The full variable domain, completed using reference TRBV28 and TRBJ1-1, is DVKVTQSSRYLVKRTGEKVFLECVQDMDHENMFWYRQDPGLGLRLIYFSYDVKMKEKGDIPEGYSVSREKKERFSLILESASTNQTSMYLCVSSSRVGAEAFFGQGTRLTVV.

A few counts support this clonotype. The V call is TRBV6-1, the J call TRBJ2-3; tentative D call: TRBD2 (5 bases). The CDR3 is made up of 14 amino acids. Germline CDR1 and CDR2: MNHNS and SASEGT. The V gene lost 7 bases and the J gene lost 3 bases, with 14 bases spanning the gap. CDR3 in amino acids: CASTQDGMTDTQYF. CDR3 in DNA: TGTGCCAGCACCCAGGACGGGATGACAGATACGCAGTATTTT.

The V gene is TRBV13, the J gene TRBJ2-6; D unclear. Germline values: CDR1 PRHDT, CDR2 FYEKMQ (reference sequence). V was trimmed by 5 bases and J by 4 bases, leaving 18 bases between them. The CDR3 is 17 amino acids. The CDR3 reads CASSRGKTSSGANVLTF. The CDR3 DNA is TGTGCCAGCAGCCGCGGAAAGACGAGTTCGGGGGCCAACGTCCTGACTTTC.

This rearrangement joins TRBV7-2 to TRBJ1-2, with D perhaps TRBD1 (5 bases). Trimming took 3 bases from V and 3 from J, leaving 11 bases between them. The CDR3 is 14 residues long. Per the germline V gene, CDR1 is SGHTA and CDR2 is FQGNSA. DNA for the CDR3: TGTGCCAGCAGCTTGGTGTCGGGGGACTATGGCTACACCTTC. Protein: CASSLVSGDYGYTF.

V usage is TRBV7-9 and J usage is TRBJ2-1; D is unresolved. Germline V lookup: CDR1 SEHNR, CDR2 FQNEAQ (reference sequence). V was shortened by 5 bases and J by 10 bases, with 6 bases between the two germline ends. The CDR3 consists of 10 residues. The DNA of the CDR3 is TGTGCCAGCAGCGCAGCGGAGCAGTTCTTC. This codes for CASSAAEQFF.

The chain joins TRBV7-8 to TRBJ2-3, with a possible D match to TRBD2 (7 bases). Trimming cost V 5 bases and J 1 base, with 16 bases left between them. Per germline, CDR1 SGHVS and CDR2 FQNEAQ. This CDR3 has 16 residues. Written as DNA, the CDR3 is TGTGCCAGCAGCCTGGGGGGGGGGGCTGGCACAGATACGCAGTATTTT. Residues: CASSLGGGAGTDTQYF.